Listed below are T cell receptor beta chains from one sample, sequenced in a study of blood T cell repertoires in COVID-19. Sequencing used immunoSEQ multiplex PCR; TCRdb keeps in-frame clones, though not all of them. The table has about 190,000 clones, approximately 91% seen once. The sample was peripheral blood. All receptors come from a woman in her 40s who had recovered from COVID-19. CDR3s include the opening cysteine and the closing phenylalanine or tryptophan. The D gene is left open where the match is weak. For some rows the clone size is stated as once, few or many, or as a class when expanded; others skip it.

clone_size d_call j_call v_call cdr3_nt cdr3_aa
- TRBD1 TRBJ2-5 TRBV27 TGTGCCAGCAGTTTAAGGGACAGTGGGGACCCCCAGTACTTC CASSLRDSGDPQYF
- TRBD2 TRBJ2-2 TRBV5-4 TGTGCCAGCAGCAACCCAAGGACTAGCGGATTAGGGGAGCTGTTTTTT CASSNPRTSGLGELFF
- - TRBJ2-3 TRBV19 TGTGCCAGTCGCGGATCTACAGATACGCAGTATTTT CASRGSTDTQYF
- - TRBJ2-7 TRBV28 TGTGCCAGCAGTTCAGGGCAGGGGCTCGAGCAGTACTTC CASSSGQGLEQYF
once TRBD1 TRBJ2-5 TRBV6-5 TGTGCCAGCAGTTACGGGGGACAGGGAGGAGAGACCCAGTACTTC CASSYGGQGGETQYF
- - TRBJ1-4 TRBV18 TGTGCCAGCTCACCACAGGGGTCTAATGAAAAACTGTTTTTT CASSPQGSNEKLFF
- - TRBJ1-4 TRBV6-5 TGTGCCAGCAGTTACTCGGCGTCGCCGGGTGAAAAACTGTTTTTT CASSYSASPGEKLFF
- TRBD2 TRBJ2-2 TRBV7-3 TGTGCCAGCAGATTAGCGGGAGGGAACACCGGGGAGCTGTTTTTT CASRLAGGNTGELFF
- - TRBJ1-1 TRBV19 TGTGCCAGTAGTATCGGTTGGGGGCACACTGAAGCTTTCTTT CASSIGWGHTEAFF
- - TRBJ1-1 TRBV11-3 TGTGCCAGCAGCTTAAGGACGGGGGTTGAAGCTTTCTTT CASSLRTGVEAFF
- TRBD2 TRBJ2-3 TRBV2 TGTGCCAGCACCCCCAGAGAACTAGCGGAGGCCACAGATACGCAGTATTTT CASTPRELAEATDTQYF
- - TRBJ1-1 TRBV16 TGTGCCAGCAGCCCACGTAGCAGGGGTTCGGCTATGAACACTGAAGCTTTCTTT CASSPRSRGSAMNTEAFF
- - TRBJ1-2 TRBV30 TGTGCCTGCACGGGGGGCGGCCATGGCTACACCTTC CACTGGGHGYTF
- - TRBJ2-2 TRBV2 TGTGCCAGCAGCCCCTATGTCGGGGAGCTGTTTTTT CASSPYVGELFF
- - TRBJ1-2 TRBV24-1 TGTGCCACCAGTGATCGGAGGGAGGACCACTATGGCTACACCTTC CATSDRREDHYGYTF
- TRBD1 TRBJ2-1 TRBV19 TGTGCCAGTAGTATAGGGACAGGGGATGAGCAGTTCTTC CASSIGTGDEQFF
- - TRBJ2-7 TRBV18 TGTGCCAGCTCACCGGGGCAAGCAGAGAGCTCCTACGAGCAGTACTTC CASSPGQAESSYEQYF
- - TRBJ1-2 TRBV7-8 TGTGCCAGCAGCCACGAGGTCGGCAGGGATGCTTATGGCTACACCTTC CASSHEVGRDAYGYTF
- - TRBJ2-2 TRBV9 TGTGCCAGCAGCGTAGACACGAGGTGGGCCGGGGAGCTGTTTTTT CASSVDTRWAGELFF
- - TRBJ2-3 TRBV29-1 TGCAGCGTTGACTCGGGAGATACGCAGTATTTT CSVDSGDTQYF
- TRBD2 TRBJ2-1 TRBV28 TGTGCCAGCAGGGGACTAGCGGGAGGAGGCTCCTACAATGAGCAGTTCTTC CASRGLAGGGSYNEQFF
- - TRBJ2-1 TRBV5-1 TGCGCCAGCAGCTTGGACCTGAGCAATGAGCAGTTCTTC CASSLDLSNEQFF